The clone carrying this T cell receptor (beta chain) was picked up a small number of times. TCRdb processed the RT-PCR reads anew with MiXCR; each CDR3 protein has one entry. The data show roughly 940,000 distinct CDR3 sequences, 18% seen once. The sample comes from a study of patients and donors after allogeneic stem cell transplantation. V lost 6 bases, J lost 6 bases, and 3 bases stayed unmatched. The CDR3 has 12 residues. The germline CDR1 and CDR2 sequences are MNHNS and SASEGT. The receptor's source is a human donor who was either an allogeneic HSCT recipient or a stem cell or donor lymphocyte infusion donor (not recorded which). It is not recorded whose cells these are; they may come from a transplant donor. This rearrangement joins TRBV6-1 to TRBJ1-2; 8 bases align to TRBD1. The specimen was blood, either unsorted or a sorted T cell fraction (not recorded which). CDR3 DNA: TGTGCCAGCAGGACAGGGGCCCATGGCTACACCTTC. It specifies CASRTGAHGYTF.